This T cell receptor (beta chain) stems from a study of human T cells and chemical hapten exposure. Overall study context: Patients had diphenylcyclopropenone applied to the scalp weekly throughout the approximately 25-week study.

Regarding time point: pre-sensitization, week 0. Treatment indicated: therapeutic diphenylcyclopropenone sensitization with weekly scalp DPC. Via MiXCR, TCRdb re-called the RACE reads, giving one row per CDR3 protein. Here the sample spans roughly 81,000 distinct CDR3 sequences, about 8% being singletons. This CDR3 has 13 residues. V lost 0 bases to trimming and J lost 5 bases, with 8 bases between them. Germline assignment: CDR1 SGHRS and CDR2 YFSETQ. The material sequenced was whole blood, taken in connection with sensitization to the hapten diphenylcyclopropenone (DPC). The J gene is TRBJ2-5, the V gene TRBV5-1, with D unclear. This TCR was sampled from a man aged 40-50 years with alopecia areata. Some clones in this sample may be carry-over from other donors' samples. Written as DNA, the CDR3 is TGCGCCAGCAGCTTGGCTGCTCCCGAGACCCAGTACTTC. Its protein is CASSLAAPETQYF. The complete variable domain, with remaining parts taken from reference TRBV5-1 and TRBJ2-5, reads KAGVTQTPRYLIKTRGQQVTLSCSPISGHRSVSWYQQTPGQGLQFLFEYFSETQRNKGNFPGRFSGRQFSNSRSEMNVSTLELGDSALYLCASSLAAPETQYFGPGTRLLVL.